This T cell receptor beta chain was documented in a study of tumor and adjacent non-tumor tissue in lung cancer. Across the study: Histology: under 15 adenocarcinoma, a couple of squamous cell carcinoma, 1 small cell lung cancer. Aged about 31 to 80 years, patients included more than nine men and five or six women with stage I to III disease. Study outcomes and limitations: Tumor tissue had significantly higher TCR diversity than normal lung.

RNA was extracted from bulk tissue without any cell sorting. This non-tumor lung sample came from over 3 cm beyond the tumor edge. A modified ARM-PCR protocol with three rounds of nested PCR amplified TCRbeta. One entry per CDR3 protein results from TCRdb running MiXCR on the multiplex PCR reads. Among about 98,000 distinct CDR3 sequences listed, more than 80% were seen once. As to this clonotype: The antigen is not known. Germline is not matched at one junction end, which may reflect a read error.

The TCR sequence derives from a man between 60 and 70 years old with small cell lung cancer. Sequenced: distant non-tumor lung tissue.

DNA for the CDR3: TGTGCCAGCAGTTTAGAAGCAGCAATGAACACTGAAGCTTTCTTT. Translating it yields CASSLEAAMNTEAFF. The V call is TRBV11-2, the J call TRBJ1-1; D is unresolved. Germline values: CDR1 SGHAT, CDR2 FQNNGV. There are 15 residues in the CDR3. The variable domain in full, completed from reference TRBV11-2 and TRBJ1-1, reads EAGVAQSPRYKIIEKRQSVAFWCNPISGHATLYWYQQILGQGPKLLIQFQNNGVVDDSQLPKDRFSAERLKGVDSTLKIQPAKLEDSAVYLCASSLEAAMNTEAFFGQGTRLTVV.